Only one count was recorded for the clone carrying this T cell receptor (beta chain). As yet, its antigen is unknown. A much larger clone differs from this one at a single base, so this may be a read error. These data belong to a study of T cells in Graves' hyperthyroidism and ophthalmopathy. Overall study results and limits: Blood also carried most thyroid clonotypes expanded above 0.001. Patients with ophthalmopathy were separated from those with stable hyperthyroidism by a 13 V-J model.

Graves' hyperthyroidism is called stable when ophthalmopathy does not progress within 18 months. The patients, who ranged from 18 to 65 in age, presented with newly diagnosed hyperthyroidism lasting under 2 months. The CDR3 runs 17 residues. CDR1 and CDR2 (germline): SNHLY, FYNNEI. The V end lost 4 bases, the J end lost 5 bases, and 23 bases lay between the germline ends. There were TCR beta CDR3 regions amplified from RNA transcripts. The TCR CDR3 first-round RT-PCR relied on the HTBI primer set. One entry per CDR3 protein results from TCRdb running MiXCR on the multiplex PCR reads. There are a few hundred thousand distinct CDR3 sequences in the sample; roughly 50% occur only once, and approximately 8.2% lies in the top ten.

This rearrangement joins TRBV2 to TRBJ2-5; D unclear. The TCR originated in a woman aged 18-35 years with Graves' hyperthyroidism. The sequenced material came from peripheral blood or thyroid tissue (not recorded which). The CDR3 nucleotides are TGTGCCAGCAGTGGGCAACAGAAGGCAGGATGGATGGAGACCCAGTACTTC. This gives the protein CASSGQQKAGWMETQYF.